The following is a TCR beta chain sequence with its context. There are a few counts of this clone. It has no known antigen specificity. The record has no base qualities; no much larger clone is one base away. The data belong to a study of glioma-infiltrating T cells after dendritic cell vaccination (dated by TCRdb to the mid-2010s). A note on the overall study: A cohort of roughly 15 glioblastoma patients from Phase I and II dendritic cell vaccination trials was included, of whom 9 were newly diagnosed and 6 had recurrent disease. In glioblastoma patients vaccinated with dendritic cells, deep sequencing of TCR beta CDR3 regions served to measure the amount of tumor-infiltrating lymphocytes and to compare repertoires between tumor and blood. Patients received autologous tumor lysate-pulsed dendritic cell vaccination between about 2002 and 2013. To make the vaccine, monocyte-derived dendritic cells were cultured for approximately 7 days with IL-4 and GM-CSF and then pulsed overnight with autologous tumor lysate. Each patient got three intradermal injections of the dendritic cell vaccine, spaced at biweekly intervals, in the arm below the axilla. Survival after dendritic cell vaccination was correlated with TCR sequencing metrics, including TIL content and tumor-blood repertoire overlap.

Study-wide conclusions, independent of this receptor: The cohort was small and heterogeneous, few patients had complete blood and tumor sets, and even fewer had initial-recurrent tumor pairs. Higher estimated pretreatment TIL content predicted longer time to progression and overall survival after dendritic cell vaccination. The response model built on TCR overlap across three groups was characterized as speculative, with prospective validation still needed. No direct relationship between TCR clonality and survival was found, suggesting a diverse polyclonal response may matter.

Reading the label with the study, this specimen's time point is: after dendritic cell vaccination, including at tumor progression/relapse. To be selected, patients needed enough residual fresh-frozen tumor tissue and more than two years of available survival data. An isocitrate dehydrogenase mutation was not carried by any of the glioblastoma patients, although molecular status was otherwise variable. PBMC collection took place before vaccination, two weeks after the third vaccination, and at tumor progression if progression occurred. The Qiagen DNeasy Blood extraction Kit was used to extract genomic DNA. TCRB CDR3 regions were amplified from about 2 ug genomic DNA, or all available DNA if less, using the immunoSEQ assay. The multiplex PCR employed 60 forward primers targeting TCR V beta segments and 13 reverse primers targeting J beta segments. Synthetic control templates were spiked into each sample at limiting dilution to estimate reads per starting template. Sequencing produced 87 bp reads on the Illumina HiSeq System. In the source study's methods: PCR and sequencing errors were removed by a nearest neighbor algorithm that merged closely related sequences. TCR overlap was defined as the percentage of unique tumor TCR beta sequences that were also found in the peripheral blood of the same patient. Entries here come from immuneACCESS through TCRdb and include only in-frame sequences with V and J called. Some clones fail to appear in such tables; in the studies checked, an unresolved V gene covers under half of the shortfall, and the cause of the remainder is unknown. V and J calls and clone size follow that table, whereas D and trimming were derived from the DNA. The sample data list 70,000 to 100,000 clones, and 83% of these were observed just once. The top ten constitute less than 8% of the sample.

Trimming costs V 4 bases and J 11 bases, and their ends lie 18 bases apart. As encoded in the germline V gene, CDR1 is MNHNS while CDR2 is SASEGT. The CDR3, cysteine through phenylalanine, is 15 amino acids long. CDR3 DNA is the only sequence kept; it has 45 bases, read in frame from the first base. The sequence links TRBV6-1 to TRBJ1-6; TRBD1 is a possible D gene, resting on 6 matching bases. The clonotype originates from a human donor with glioblastoma. The specimen comprised blood, sampled after dendritic cell vaccination. The encoded CDR3 is CASSGSGTMEAPLHF. The DNA reads as follows: TGTGCCAGCAGTGGATCCGGGACAATGGAGGCACCCCTCCACTTT.